This T cell receptor beta chain was sequenced for a study of T-cell memory formation after mild COVID-19. At the level of the study: Largely donor-specific TCR clusters were found. Whole-study findings and limits: There were some responding clones in pre-infection memory, which suggested that cross-reactive memory had joined. While clones contracting from day 15 to 85 were balanced between CD4 and CD8, later expanders leaned CD4+.

Constant-segment primers served in 5'RACE that generated TCR alpha and TCR beta cDNA libraries bearing sample barcodes and UMIs. TCRdb reprocessed the 5' RACE reads with MiXCR, giving one entry per CDR3 protein. The sample lists about 260,000 distinct CDR3 sequences, about 16% occurring once. Worth noting for this clonotype: Its antigen remains unknown.

Germline CDR1 is SEHNR and CDR2 is FQNEAQ (reference sequence). Between the trimmed V and J ends, which lost 6 bases and 2 bases, there was a span of 11 bases. The CDR3 covers 14 residues. The specimen was PBMCs or a T cell subset sorted from them (not recorded which). This chain connects TRBV7-9 to TRBJ1-5; D perhaps matches TRBD1 (5 bases). This TCR was recovered from a man in his late teens or twenties who had mild COVID-19 (a few samples of this study predate the infection). Cell type and time point are not known. The CDR3 sequence: CASSPTTGNQPQHF. The CDR3 DNA sequence: TGTGCCAGCAGTCCTACGACAGGCAATCAGCCCCAGCATTTT.